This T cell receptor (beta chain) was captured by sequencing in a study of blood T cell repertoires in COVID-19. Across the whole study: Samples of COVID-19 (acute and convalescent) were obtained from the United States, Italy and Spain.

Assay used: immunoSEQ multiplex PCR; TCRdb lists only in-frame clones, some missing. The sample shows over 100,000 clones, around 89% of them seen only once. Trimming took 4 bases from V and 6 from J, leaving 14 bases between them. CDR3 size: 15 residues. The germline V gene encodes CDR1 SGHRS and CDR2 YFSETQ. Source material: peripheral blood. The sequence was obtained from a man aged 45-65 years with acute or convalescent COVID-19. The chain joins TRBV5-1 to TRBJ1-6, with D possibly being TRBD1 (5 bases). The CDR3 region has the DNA TGCGCCAGCAGCGTATTGGGACTAACTAATTCACCCCTCCACTTT. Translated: CASSVLGLTNSPLHF.